The rows below give T cell receptor beta chains drawn from one sample of a study of T cells in Graves' hyperthyroidism and ophthalmopathy. TCRdb independently ran MiXCR on the multiplex PCR reads; one entry per CDR3 protein. Among about 640,000 distinct CDR3 sequences listed, about 14% were seen once. Material: blood. These receptors were collected from a woman between 45 and 65 years old with Graves' ophthalmopathy. Both conserved end residues are trimmed from each CDR3. D genes are given only for firm matches.

V,J,D,CDR3
TRBV5-6,TRBJ2-6,-,ASSLGGGRPSGANVLT
TRBV3-1,TRBJ2-1,-,ASSQNQGYNEQF
TRBV15,TRBJ2-5,-,ATSRDRQEQETQY
TRBV12-3/TRBV12-4,TRBJ2-1,TRBD2,ASSTGLALGYDEQF
TRBV12-3/TRBV12-4,TRBJ2-7,-,ASSLQGTRSYEQY
TRBV12-3/TRBV12-4,TRBJ2-5,TRBD2,ASSFPTSENQETQY
TRBV12-3/TRBV12-4,TRBJ1-2,TRBD1,ASSFYGQGSGYT
TRBV6-1,TRBJ2-6,-,ASSDGDGSSPGANVLT
TRBV12-3/TRBV12-4,TRBJ1-4,-,ASSFLGSTEKLF
TRBV5-6,TRBJ2-1,-,ASSLLSLQFSYNEQF
TRBV7-2,TRBJ2-7,-,ASSYTPPAYEQY
TRBV7-2,TRBJ2-2,TRBD2,ASSHRLAGGPGGELF
TRBV2,TRBJ1-4,TRBD1,ASGRDRGEEKLF
TRBV6-1,TRBJ2-1,-,ASRLGTYSYNEQF
TRBV7-2,TRBJ2-3,-,ASSLVSGDTDTQY
TRBV7-3,TRBJ2-1,TRBD2,ASSLTSGIDGYEQF
TRBV29-1,TRBJ2-2,TRBD1,SVEDPGTGDTGELF
TRBV11-2,TRBJ2-1,-,ASSFGTTIVSSYNEQF